These 21 T cell receptor beta chains came from one sample sequenced in a study of T cell changes during pregnancy in multiple sclerosis. Sequencing was performed with immunoSEQ multiplex PCR; in TCRdb, only in-frame clones are kept and a portion is missing. The table records fewer than 60,000 clones, roughly nine tenths of them present only once. Source: CD8+ T cells from peripheral blood mononuclear cells, taken after pregnancy. All receptors derive from a female donor with multiple sclerosis, enrolled in a pregnancy study.

This chain joins TRBV5-1 and TRBJ2-7; 8 nucleotides align to TRBD1. The CDR3 consists of 15 residues. Per the germline V gene, CDR1 is SGHRS and CDR2 is YFSETQ. J lost 1 base, V lost 2 bases, and 5 bases had no gene match. Here the CDR3 reads CASSLTTGASYEQYF. The CDR3 nucleotides are TGCGCCAGCAGCTTAACGACAGGGGCTTCCTACGAGCAGTACTTC.

This rearrangement joins TRBV6-4 to TRBJ2-1; 10 nucleotides align to TRBD1. This CDR3 is built from 17 residues. CDR1 is MRHNA, CDR2 SNTAGT, per germline. The V segment lost 10 bases and the J segment 1 base; nucleotides outside the gene matches: 13. The CDR3 loop is CAKVGDRGRGSYNEQFF. CDR3 coding DNA: TGTGCCAAGGTGGGGGACAGGGGAAGAGGATCCTACAATGAGCAGTTCTTC.

The V gene is TRBV10-2, the J gene TRBJ1-1, with no clear D. This CDR3 is built from 16 residues. The V gene's germline CDR1 is WSHSY and CDR2 SAAADI. With 6 bases removed from V and 0 bases from J, the gap between germline ends came to 17 bases. CDR3 DNA: TGCGCCAGCAGCGATTTATCCGGAGGCATGAACACTGAAGCTTTCTTT. This translates into CASSDLSGGMNTEAFF.

The chain combines TRBV5-6 with TRBJ2-1, with 10 bases fitting TRBD2. The CDR3 has 15 amino acids. Germline V gene sequence: CDR1 SGHDT, CDR2 YYEEEE. The V and J ends lost 2 bases and 8 bases, in that order; junction bases with no gene match: 7. CDR3 DNA sequence: TGTGCCAGCAGCTTCCCTAGCGGGGGTCGGGATGAGCAGTTCTTC. It encodes CASSFPSGGRDEQFF.

V usage is TRBV10-3 and J usage is TRBJ2-5; D not resolved. The germline V gene encodes CDR1 ENHRY and CDR2 SYGVKD. Deletions cut 10 bases from V and 5 bases from J, with 11 bases between. CDR3 length equals 11 residues. For the CDR3, the DNA is TGTGCCACGGCGGTGGAGGAGACCCAGTACTTC. Translation: CATAVEETQYF.

This clone was detected once. This chain links TRBV7-9 with TRBJ2-7; D is perhaps TRBD2 (6 bases). The CDR3 contains 14 residues. Per the germline V gene, CDR1 is SEHNR and CDR2 is FQNEAQ (reference sequence). With 5 bases removed from V and 7 bases from J, the gap between germline ends came to 18 bases. The CDR3 loop is CASSGAWEVGEQYF. The CDR3 bases are TGTGCCAGCAGCGGTGCGTGGGAGGTCGGAGAGCAGTACTTC. The full variable domain, with the rest looked up from reference TRBV7-9 and TRBJ2-7, is DTGVSQNPRHKITKRGQNVTFRCDPISEHNRLYWYRQTLGQGPEFLTYFQNEAQLEKSRLLSDRFSAERPKGSFSTLEIQRTEQGDSAMYLCASSGAWEVGEQYFGPGTRLTVT.

The J gene is TRBJ1-1, the V gene TRBV28; D gene uncertain. Germline CDR1 is MDHEN and CDR2 is SYDVKM. The V end was cut by 4 bases, the J end by 8 bases, with 8 bases between. This CDR3 spans 11 amino acids. The CDR3, as DNA: TGTGCCAGCAGTTCAATTGAGGAAGCTTTCTTT. Translation gives CASSSIEEAFF.

This clone was seen at least ten times. This sequence joins TRBV6-5 and TRBJ1-5; 8 bases map to TRBD1. This CDR3 has 14 amino acids. The ends lost 6 bases at V and 2 bases at J; junction bases unmatched: 3. Per the germline V gene, CDR1 is MNHEY and CDR2 is SVGAGI. CDR3 sequence (DNA): TGTGCCAGCAGGAGGACAGGGCGCAATCAGCCCCAGCATTTT. This gives the protein CASRRTGRNQPQHF.

The chain employs TRBV9 and TRBJ2-7; D is perhaps TRBD1 (6 bases). Trimming cost V 1 base and J 0 bases, with 14 bases left between them. The germline gives CDR1 SGDLS, CDR2 YYNGEE. The CDR3 spans 16 residues. The CDR3 reads CASSVNRDEGSYEQYF. Written as DNA, the CDR3 is TGTGCCAGCAGCGTAAACAGGGACGAAGGCTCCTACGAGCAGTACTTC.

This chain joins TRBV27 and TRBJ1-1; the D gene is possibly TRBD1 (6 bases). The CDR3 has 15 amino acids. Trimming removed 6 bases at V and 1 base at J, with 15 bases between. CDR1 and CDR2 (germline): MNHEY, SMNVEV (reference sequence). Here the CDR3 DNA reads TGTGCCAGCAGCTTCCGGGGGGGGGCGAACACTGAAGCTTTCTTT. This codes for CASSFRGGANTEAFF.

V gene TRBV5-1 combines with J gene TRBJ2-3, with D perhaps TRBD2 (7 bases). Germline V lookup: CDR1 SGHRS, CDR2 YFSETQ. V was clipped by 0 bases and J by 4 bases, with 15 bases between them. The CDR3 loop spans 16 amino acids. In DNA form, the CDR3 reads TGCGCCAGCAGCTTGGTGGGGGGGCGATCTGCAGATACGCAGTATTTT. Translation: CASSLVGGRSADTQYF.

This clone was recorded only once. The chain combines TRBV9 with TRBJ2-2; 8 nucleotides line up with TRBD2. The CDR3 has 15 residues. After removal of 7 bases from V and 6 bases from J, the junction contained 11 bases not matched to a gene. Per the germline V gene, CDR1 is SGDLS and CDR2 is YYNGEE. This CDR3 reads CASAGGPFRAGELFF. CDR3 in DNA: TGTGCCAGCGCGGGGGGCCCCTTCCGGGCCGGGGAGCTGTTTTTT.

The chain has TRBV7-9 and TRBJ2-7; 7 positions agree with TRBD1. In germline, CDR1 is SEHNR, CDR2 FQNEAQ (reference sequence). V was pared by 8 bases and J by 2 bases, with 6 bases of the junction left unmatched. CDR3 length equals 13 residues. CDR3 bases: TGTGCCAGCTTAGGGGGCACTACCTACGAGCAGTACTTC. It yields the protein CASLGGTTYEQYF.

This chain joins TRBV10-3 and TRBJ2-7; 9 bases align to TRBD1. Trimming cost V 4 bases and J 6 bases; bases outside gene matches: 7. The CDR3 loop spans 14 amino acids. Germline CDR1 reads ENHRY; CDR2 reads SYGVKD. CDR3 nucleotide sequence: TGTGCCATCAGTGGCCGGGACAGGGTGGGCGAGCAGTACTTC. Amino acids: CAISGRDRVGEQYF.

The chain uses TRBV6-1 and TRBJ2-7; D not certain. V lost 1 base and J 5 bases, leaving 12 bases between the germline ends. CDR1 MNHNS and CDR2 SASEGT come from the germline V gene. The CDR3 has 14 amino acids. The CDR3 is CASSEVRQAHEQYF. CDR3 sequence (DNA): TGTGCCAGCAGTGAAGTGAGACAAGCCCACGAGCAGTACTTC.

V usage is TRBV5-5 and J usage is TRBJ1-1; 7 bases align to TRBD1. V lost 4 bases, J lost 7 bases, and 4 bases stayed unmatched. CDR1 and CDR2 from the germline V gene are SGHKS and YYEKEE (reference sequence). The CDR3 has 12 amino acids. CDR3 sequence reads: CASSGQVVEAFF. CDR3 sequence (DNA): TGTGCCAGCAGCGGACAGGTAGTTGAAGCTTTCTTT.

The chain recombines TRBV5-1 with TRBJ1-1; no clear D gene. CDR3 size: 12 residues. Germline CDR1 reads SGHRS; CDR2 reads YFSETQ. The V end lost 0 bases, the J end lost 7 bases, and 7 bases lay between the germline ends. CDR3 loop: CASSLAPNEAFF. CDR3 sequence (DNA): TGCGCCAGCAGCTTGGCCCCTAATGAAGCTTTCTTT.

The J gene is TRBJ2-3, the V gene TRBV6-4; 12 bases are shared with TRBD2. The CDR3 runs to 16 residues. J lost 4 bases, V lost 4 bases, and 6 bases had no gene match. From germline, CDR1 is MRHNA and CDR2 SNTAGT. CDR3 nucleotide sequence: TGTGCCAGCAGTGCCTCTAGCGGGGGGGCCGCAGATACGCAGTATTTT. This codes for CASSASSGGAADTQYF.

The rearrangement links TRBV6-4 to TRBJ2-3; tentatively, D is TRBD2 (6 bases). Germline V lookup: CDR1 MRHNA, CDR2 SNTAGT. Trimming shortened V by 2 bases and J by 4 bases, and 13 bases separated the two germline ends. The CDR3 spans 15 residues. For the CDR3, the DNA is TGTGCCAGCAGTGACATCGGGGGAACTTCAGATACGCAGTATTTT. Amino acids: CASSDIGGTSDTQYF.

This clone was observed a single time. This rearrangement joins TRBV4-1 to TRBJ2-7; 9 nucleotides match TRBD1. The CDR3 spans 15 residues. Germline assignment: CDR1 MGHRA and CDR2 YSYEKL. The V gene end was trimmed by 4 bases and the J gene end by 2 bases; junction bases not matched to a gene: 6. The CDR3 protein is CASSLRDRDAYEQYF. Written as DNA, the CDR3 is TGCGCCAGCAGCCTCAGGGACAGGGACGCCTACGAGCAGTACTTC.

In this sample, this clone turned up once. The genes are TRBV6-5 and TRBJ1-1, with 8 bases that match TRBD1. V lost 6 bases to trimming and J lost 2 bases; unmatched junction nucleotides: 2. The CDR3 loop spans 13 amino acids. The germline gives CDR1 MNHEY, CDR2 SVGAGI. CDR3 nucleotide sequence: TGTGCCAGCAGAACAGGGGGTAACACTGAAGCTTTCTTT. It is translated as CASRTGGNTEAFF.